This T cell receptor (beta chain) was sequenced for a study of blood T cell repertoires in COVID-19. Overall study context: Researchers got acute and convalescent COVID-19 samples from the United States, Italy and Spain.

This CDR3 is 12 amino acids long. Germline CDR1 SGHNT, CDR2 YYREEE (reference sequence). With respect to this clone: The junction and the germline gene differ at one end; a read error may be behind it.

Clones were read by immunoSEQ multiplex PCR, and TCRdb kept only the in-frame ones, dropping some. The sample yields roughly 200,000 clones, 85% seen once. The rearrangement links TRBV5-4 to TRBJ2-1, with D hard to call. The material sequenced was peripheral blood. This TCR derives from a woman aged 55 to 70 with acute or convalescent COVID-19. The CDR3 protein is CASSLGGLSMVF. CDR3 DNA: TGTGCCAGCAGCTTGGGAGGTCTATCGATGGTCTTC.